The next 10 T cell receptor beta chains were all read from a single sample in a study of Graves' ophthalmopathy and Graves' hyperthyroidism. TCR beta CDR3 amplification used RNA transcripts. The library came from an HTBI-primed first-round RT-PCR and a second-round multiplex PCR. TCRdb re-analysed the multiplex PCR reads in MiXCR, keeping a single row per CDR3 protein. The data show a few hundred thousand distinct CDR3 sequences, about 17% seen once. What was sequenced was peripheral blood. The receptors here all came from an adult woman with stable Graves' hyperthyroidism.

This clonotype was seen more than once but under ten times. V and J are TRBV4-1 and TRBJ2-7; 8 bases fit TRBD2. CDR3 size: 16 residues. The germline V gene encodes CDR1 MGHRA and CDR2 YSYEKL. V lost 0 bases and J lost 3; bases outside the gene matches: 7. DNA for the CDR3: TGCGCCAGCAGCCAAGAATCCCGGACTAGCTTCTACGAGCAGTACTTC. Its translation is CASSQESRTSFYEQYF.

This clonotype was found many times. The CDR3 DNA reads as TGCAGCATCAACAAACTAGGGGACAACCAAGAGACCCAGTACTTC. This gives the protein CSINKLGDNQETQYF. This chain connects TRBV29-1 to TRBJ2-5; perhaps TRBD1 as D (6 bases). The CDR3 sequence is 15 residues long. V was cut by 8 bases and J by 0 bases, with 19 bases left in between. Germline CDR1 is SQVTM and CDR2 is ANQGSEA.

This clonotype appeared many times. The genes are TRBV20-1 and TRBJ2-7, with TRBD1 as a possible D gene (6 bases). V lost 2 bases, J lost 3 bases, and 11 bases lay in between. The CDR3 is made up of 13 amino acids. Germline assignment: CDR1 DFQATT and CDR2 SNEGSKA (reference sequence). CDR3 loop: CSARHGGSYEQYF. The CDR3 DNA follows: TGCAGTGCTAGACATGGGGGCAGCTACGAGCAGTACTTC.

This clonotype showed up just once. CDR3 DNA sequence: TGTGCCAGCAGGATATCCCCCAGCGACTACACCTTC. Amino acids: CASRISPSDYTF. The rearrangement links TRBV28 to TRBJ1-2; D unclear. Trimming left V 6 bases short and J 10 bases short, with 15 bases between. The CDR3 is made up of 12 amino acids. Germline loops: CDR1 MDHEN, CDR2 SYDVKM.

In its sample, this clonotype was seen many times. The CDR3 DNA is TGTGCCAGCCAGGGACAGGGTTTTACTGAAGCTTTCTTT. Amino acids: CASQGQGFTEAFF. This chain connects TRBV4-2 to TRBJ1-1, with 9 bases identical to TRBD1. The CDR3 covers 13 residues. V shed 8 bases and J 5 bases; nucleotides not matched to a gene: 6. Germline V gene lookup returns CDR1 LGHNA and CDR2 YNFKEQ.

This clonotype was observed many times. This chain connects TRBV29-1 to TRBJ2-5; D is unresolved. Germline CDR1 and CDR2: SQVTM and ANQGSEA. Trimming shortened V by 2 bases and J by 2 bases, and 9 bases separated the two germline ends. CDR3 length: 13 residues. Written as DNA, the CDR3 is TGCAGCGTTGAATCTATCATGCAAGAGACCCAGTACTTC. Its protein product is CSVESIMQETQYF.

The V call is TRBV6-2 or TRBV6-3, the J call TRBJ2-7; tentatively, D is TRBD2 (5 bases). V lost 0 bases and J lost 6, with 9 bases in between. The CDR3 length is 13 residues. CDR1 is MNHEY, CDR2 SVGEGT, per germline. DNA of the CDR3: TGTGCCAGCAGTTACTCGGCTAGCTCCGAGCAGTACTTC. It is translated as CASSYSASSEQYF.

This clonotype has ten or more counts. The chain joins TRBV11-2 to TRBJ2-7; TRBD2 aligns across 7 bases. Germline values: CDR1 SGHAT, CDR2 FQNNGV. The CDR3 is 15 residues long. The junction had 16 bases not matched to a gene; V was cut back by 5 bases and J by 9 bases. The CDR3, as DNA: TGTGCCAGCAGCCCCCGACTAGCCGACCTGTTTGGGCAGTACTTC. Its protein is CASSPRLADLFGQYF.

This clonotype was counted many times. V is TRBV27 and J is TRBJ1-5; D is unresolved. The CDR3 extends over 15 amino acids. Germline loops: CDR1 MNHEY, CDR2 SMNVEV (reference sequence). V shed 5 bases and J shed 4 bases, with 15 bases lying between them. The CDR3 spells CASSRLAGPNQPQHF. CDR3 bases: TGTGCCAGCAGTCGCCTCGCGGGCCCAAATCAGCCCCAGCATTTT.

This clonotype was detected ten times or more. The V and J genes are TRBV2 and TRBJ2-2, with TRBD2 matching 7 bases. The J segment lost 7 bases and the V segment lost 6 bases, leaving 5 bases of the junction unmatched. Per the germline V gene, CDR1 is SNHLY and CDR2 is FYNNEI. The CDR3 has 13 amino acids. CDR3 sequence: CASRREPSGELFF. CDR3 coding DNA: TGTGCCAGCAGGCGGGAGCCGAGCGGGGAGCTGTTTTTT.